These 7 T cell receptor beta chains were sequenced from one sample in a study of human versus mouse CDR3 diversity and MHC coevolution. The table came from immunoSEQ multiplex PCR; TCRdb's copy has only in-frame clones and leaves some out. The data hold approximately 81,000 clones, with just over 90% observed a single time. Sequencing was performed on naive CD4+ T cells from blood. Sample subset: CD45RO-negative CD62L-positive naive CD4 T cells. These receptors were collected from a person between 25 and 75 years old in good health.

The CDR3 coding sequence is TGTGCCAGCAGTTTATGGCAGACAGGGAACACTGAAGCTTTCTTT. This encodes CASSLWQTGNTEAFF. The V gene is TRBV28, the J gene TRBJ1-1; tentative D call: TRBD1 (6 bases). V dropped 0 bases and J dropped 1 base, with 9 bases sitting between them. Germline CDR1 and CDR2: MDHEN and SYDVKM. The CDR3 spans 15 residues.

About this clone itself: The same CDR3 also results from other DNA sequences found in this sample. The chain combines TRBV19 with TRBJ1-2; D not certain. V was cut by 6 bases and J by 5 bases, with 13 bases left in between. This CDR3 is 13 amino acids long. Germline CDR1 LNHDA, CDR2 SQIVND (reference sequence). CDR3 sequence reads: CASSLSGGYGYTF. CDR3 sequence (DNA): TGTGCCAGTAGCCTCAGTGGCGGTTATGGCTACACCTTC.

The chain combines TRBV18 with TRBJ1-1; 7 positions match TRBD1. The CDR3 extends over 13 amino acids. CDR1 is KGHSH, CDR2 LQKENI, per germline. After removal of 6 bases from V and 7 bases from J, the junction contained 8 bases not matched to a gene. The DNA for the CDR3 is TGTGCCAGCTCCCCTACACGACAGGGTGAAGCTTTCTTT. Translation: CASSPTRQGEAFF.

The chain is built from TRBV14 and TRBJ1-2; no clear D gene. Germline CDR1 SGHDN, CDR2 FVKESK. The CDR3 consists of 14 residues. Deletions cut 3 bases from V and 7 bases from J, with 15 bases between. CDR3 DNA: TGTGCCAGCAGCCAGGCCGCAGGCATCGGTGGCTACACCTTC. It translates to CASSQAAGIGGYTF.

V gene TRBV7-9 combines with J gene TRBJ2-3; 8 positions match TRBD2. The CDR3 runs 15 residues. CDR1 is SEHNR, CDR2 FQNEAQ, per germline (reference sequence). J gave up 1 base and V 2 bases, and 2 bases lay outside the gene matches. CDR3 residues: CASSLRGLGTDTQYF. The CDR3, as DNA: TGTGCCAGCAGCTTACGGGGACTAGGCACAGATACGCAGTATTTT. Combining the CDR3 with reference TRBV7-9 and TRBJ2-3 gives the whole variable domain DTGVSQNPRHKITKRGQNVTFRCDPISEHNRLYWYRQTLGQGPEFLTYFQNEAQLEKSRLLSDRFSAERPKGSFSTLEIQRTEQGDSAMYLCASSLRGLGTDTQYFGPGTRLTVL.

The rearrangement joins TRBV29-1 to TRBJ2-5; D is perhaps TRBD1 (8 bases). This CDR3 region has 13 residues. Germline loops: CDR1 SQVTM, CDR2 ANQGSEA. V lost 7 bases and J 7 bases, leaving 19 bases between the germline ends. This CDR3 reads CSDRATGGATQYF. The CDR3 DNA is TGCAGCGATCGGGCTACAGGGGGGGCGACCCAGTACTTC.

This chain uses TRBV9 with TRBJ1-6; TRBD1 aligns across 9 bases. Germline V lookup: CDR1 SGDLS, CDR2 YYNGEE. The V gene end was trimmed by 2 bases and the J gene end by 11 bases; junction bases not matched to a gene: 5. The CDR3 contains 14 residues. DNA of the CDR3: TGTGCCAGCAGCGTGGACAGGGGAGTAACACCCCTCCACTTT. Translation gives CASSVDRGVTPLHF.